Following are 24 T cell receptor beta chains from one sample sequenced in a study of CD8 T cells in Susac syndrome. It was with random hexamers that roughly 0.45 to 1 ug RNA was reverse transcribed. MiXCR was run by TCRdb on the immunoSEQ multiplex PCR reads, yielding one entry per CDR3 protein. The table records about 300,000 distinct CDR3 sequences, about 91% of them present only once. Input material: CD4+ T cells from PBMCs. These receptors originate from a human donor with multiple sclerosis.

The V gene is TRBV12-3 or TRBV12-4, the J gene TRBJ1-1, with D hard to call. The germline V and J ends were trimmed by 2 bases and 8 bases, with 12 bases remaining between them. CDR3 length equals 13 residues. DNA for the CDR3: TGTGCCAGCAGTTTACGAGGTCGGGGAGAAGCTTTCTTT. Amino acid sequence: CASSLRGRGEAFF.

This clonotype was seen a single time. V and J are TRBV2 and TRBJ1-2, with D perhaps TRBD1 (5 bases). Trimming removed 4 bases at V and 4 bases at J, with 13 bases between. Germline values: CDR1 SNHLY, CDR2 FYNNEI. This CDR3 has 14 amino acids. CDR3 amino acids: CASSAGDAGYGYTF. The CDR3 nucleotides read TGTGCCAGCAGTGCCGGGGACGCGGGCTATGGCTACACCTTC.

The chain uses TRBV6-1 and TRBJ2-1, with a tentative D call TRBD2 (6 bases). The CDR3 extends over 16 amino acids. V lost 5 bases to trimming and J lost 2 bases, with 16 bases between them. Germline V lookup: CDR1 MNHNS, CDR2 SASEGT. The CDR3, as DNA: TGTGCCAGCAGTCTCTCAGGTAGCGGCACCTACAATGAGCAGTTCTTC. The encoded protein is CASSLSGSGTYNEQFF.

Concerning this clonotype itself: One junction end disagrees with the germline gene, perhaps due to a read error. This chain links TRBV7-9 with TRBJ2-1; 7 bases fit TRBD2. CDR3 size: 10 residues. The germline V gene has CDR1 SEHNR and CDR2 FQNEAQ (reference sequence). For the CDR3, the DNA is TGTGCCAGCGGGTGGGACTACCAGCTCTTC. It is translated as CASGWDYQLF.

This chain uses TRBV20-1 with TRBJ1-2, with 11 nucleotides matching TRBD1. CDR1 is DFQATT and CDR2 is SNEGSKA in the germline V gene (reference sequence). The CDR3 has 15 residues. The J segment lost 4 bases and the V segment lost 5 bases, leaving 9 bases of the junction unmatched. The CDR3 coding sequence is TGCAGTGCTCTACCCGGACAGGGGGCGAGCTATGGCTACACCTTC. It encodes CSALPGQGASYGYTF.

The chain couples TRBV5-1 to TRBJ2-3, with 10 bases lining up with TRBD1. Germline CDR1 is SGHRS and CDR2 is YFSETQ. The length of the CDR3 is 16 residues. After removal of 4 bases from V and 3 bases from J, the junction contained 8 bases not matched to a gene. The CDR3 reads CASSLTGTGVTDTQYF. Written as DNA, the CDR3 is TGCGCCAGCAGCCTGACCGGGACAGGGGTGACAGATACGCAGTATTTT.

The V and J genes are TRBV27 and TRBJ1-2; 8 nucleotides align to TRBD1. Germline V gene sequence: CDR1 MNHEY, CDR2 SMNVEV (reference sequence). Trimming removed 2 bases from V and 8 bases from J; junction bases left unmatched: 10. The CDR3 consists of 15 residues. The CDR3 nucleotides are TGTGCCAGCAGTTTACTCCCGGGACAGGCGGGGGGCTACACCTTC. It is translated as CASSLLPGQAGGYTF.

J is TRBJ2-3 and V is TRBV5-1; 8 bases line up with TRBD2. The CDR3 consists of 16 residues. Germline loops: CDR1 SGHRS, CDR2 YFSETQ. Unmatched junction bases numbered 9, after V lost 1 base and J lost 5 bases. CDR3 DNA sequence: TGCGCCAGCAGCTTGTCGGGAGGACTAGCTTTAGATACGCAGTATTTT. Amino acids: CASSLSGGLALDTQYF.

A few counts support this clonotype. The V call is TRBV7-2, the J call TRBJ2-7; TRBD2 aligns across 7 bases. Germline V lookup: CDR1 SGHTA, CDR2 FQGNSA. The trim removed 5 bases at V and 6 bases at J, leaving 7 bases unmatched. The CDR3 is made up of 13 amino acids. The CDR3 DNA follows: TGTGCCAGCAGCCGACTAGCTCTAGCCGAGCAGTACTTC. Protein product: CASSRLALAEQYF.

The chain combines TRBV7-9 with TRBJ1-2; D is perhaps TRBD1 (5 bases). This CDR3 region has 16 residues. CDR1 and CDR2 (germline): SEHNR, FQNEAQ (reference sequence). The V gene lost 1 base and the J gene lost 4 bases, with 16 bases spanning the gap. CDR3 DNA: TGTGCCAGCAGCTTAGGGGGGGTACCCCAAGGCTATGGCTACACCTTC. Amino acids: CASSLGGVPQGYGYTF.

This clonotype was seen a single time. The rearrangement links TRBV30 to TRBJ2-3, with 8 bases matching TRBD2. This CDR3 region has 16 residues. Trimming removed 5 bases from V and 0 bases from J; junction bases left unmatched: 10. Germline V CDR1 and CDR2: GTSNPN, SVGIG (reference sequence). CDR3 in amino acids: CAWAYSGAPSTDTQYF. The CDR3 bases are TGTGCCTGGGCTTATAGCGGGGCGCCTAGCACAGATACGCAGTATTTT.

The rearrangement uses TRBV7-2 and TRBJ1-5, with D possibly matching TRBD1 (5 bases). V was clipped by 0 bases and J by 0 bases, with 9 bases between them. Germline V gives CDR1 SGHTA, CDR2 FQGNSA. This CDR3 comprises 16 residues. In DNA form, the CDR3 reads TGTGCCAGCAGCTTAGCGGGGGTGGCTAGCAATCAGCCCCAGCATTTT. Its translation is CASSLAGVASNQPQHF.

The CDR3 region is CASSTSTQETQYF. CDR3 in DNA: TGTGCCAGCTCAACTAGTACCCAAGAGACCCAGTACTTC. This chain connects TRBV19 to TRBJ2-5, with D possibly matching TRBD2 (5 bases). Germline values: CDR1 LNHDA, CDR2 SQIVND (reference sequence). The ends were cut back, 9 bases at V and 1 base at J, with 12 bases in the middle. The CDR3 runs 13 residues. Full variable domain (missing parts from reference TRBV19 and TRBJ2-5): DGGITQSPKYLFRKEGQNVTLSCEQNLNHDAMYWYRQDPGQGLRLIYYSQIVNDFQKGDIAEGYSVSREKKESFPLTVTSAQKNPTAFYLCASSTSTQETQYFGPGTRLLVL.

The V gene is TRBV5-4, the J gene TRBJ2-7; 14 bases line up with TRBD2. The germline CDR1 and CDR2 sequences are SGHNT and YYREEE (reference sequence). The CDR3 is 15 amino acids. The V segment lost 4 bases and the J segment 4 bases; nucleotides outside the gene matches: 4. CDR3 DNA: TGTGCCAGCAGCATGGGACTAGCGGGAGTATACGAGCAGTACTTC. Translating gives CASSMGLAGVYEQYF. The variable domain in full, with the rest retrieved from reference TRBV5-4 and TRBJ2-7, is ETGVTQSPTHLIKTRGQQVTLRCSSQSGHNTVSWYQQALGQGPQFIFQYYREEENGRGNFPPRFSGLQFPNYSSELNVNALELDDSALYLCASSMGLAGVYEQYFGPGTRLTVT.

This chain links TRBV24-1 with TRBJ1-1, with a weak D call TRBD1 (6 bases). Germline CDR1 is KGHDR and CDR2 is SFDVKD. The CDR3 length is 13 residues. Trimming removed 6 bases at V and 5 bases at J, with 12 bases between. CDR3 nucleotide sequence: TGTGCCACCAGTCAGGGGTGGCGGACTGAAGCTTTCTTT. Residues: CATSQGWRTEAFF.

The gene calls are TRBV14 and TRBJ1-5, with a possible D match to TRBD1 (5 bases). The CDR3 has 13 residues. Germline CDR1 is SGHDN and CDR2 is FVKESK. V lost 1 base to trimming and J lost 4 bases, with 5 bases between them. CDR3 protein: CASSQGGNQPQHF. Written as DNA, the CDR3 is TGTGCCAGCAGCCAAGGGGGGAATCAGCCCCAGCATTTT.

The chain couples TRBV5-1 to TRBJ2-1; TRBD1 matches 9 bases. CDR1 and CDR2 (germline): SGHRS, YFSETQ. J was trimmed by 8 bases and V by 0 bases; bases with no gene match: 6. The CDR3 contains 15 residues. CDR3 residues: CASSLDRDRADEQFF. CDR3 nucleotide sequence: TGCGCCAGCAGCTTGGATCGGGACAGGGCCGATGAGCAGTTCTTC. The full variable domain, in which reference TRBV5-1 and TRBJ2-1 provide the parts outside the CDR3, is KAGVTQTPRYLIKTRGQQVTLSCSPISGHRSVSWYQQTPGQGLQFLFEYFSETQRNKGNFPGRFSGRQFSNSRSEMNVSTLELGDSALYLCASSLDRDRADEQFFGPGTRLTVL.

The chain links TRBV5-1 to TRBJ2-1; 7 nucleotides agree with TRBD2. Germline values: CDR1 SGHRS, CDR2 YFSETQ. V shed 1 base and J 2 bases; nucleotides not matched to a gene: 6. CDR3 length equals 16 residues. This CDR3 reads CASSLRPSGTYNEQFF. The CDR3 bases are TGCGCCAGCAGCTTGCGGCCGAGCGGGACCTACAATGAGCAGTTCTTC. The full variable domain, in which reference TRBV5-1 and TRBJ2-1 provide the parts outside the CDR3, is KAGVTQTPRYLIKTRGQQVTLSCSPISGHRSVSWYQQTPGQGLQFLFEYFSETQRNKGNFPGRFSGRQFSNSRSEMNVSTLELGDSALYLCASSLRPSGTYNEQFFGPGTRLTVL.

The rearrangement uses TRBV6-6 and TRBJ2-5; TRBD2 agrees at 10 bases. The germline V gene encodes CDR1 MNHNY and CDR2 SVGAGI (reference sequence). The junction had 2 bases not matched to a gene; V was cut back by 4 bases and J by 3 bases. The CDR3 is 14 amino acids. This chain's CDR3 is CASSFLAGEETQYF. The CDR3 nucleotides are TGTGCCAGCAGTTTTCTAGCGGGAGAAGAGACCCAGTACTTC.

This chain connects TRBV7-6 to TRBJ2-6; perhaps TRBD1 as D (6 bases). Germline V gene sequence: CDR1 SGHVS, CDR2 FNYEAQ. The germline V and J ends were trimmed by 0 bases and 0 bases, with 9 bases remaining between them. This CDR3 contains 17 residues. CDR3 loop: CASSLAPQGSGANVLTF. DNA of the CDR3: TGTGCCAGCAGCTTAGCCCCACAGGGCTCTGGGGCCAACGTCCTGACTTTC.

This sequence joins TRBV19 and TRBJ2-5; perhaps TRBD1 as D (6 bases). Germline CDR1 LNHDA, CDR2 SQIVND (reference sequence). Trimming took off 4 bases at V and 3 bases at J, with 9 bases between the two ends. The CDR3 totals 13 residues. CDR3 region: CASSTNREETQYF. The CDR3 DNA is TGTGCCAGTAGTACAAACAGGGAAGAGACCCAGTACTTC.

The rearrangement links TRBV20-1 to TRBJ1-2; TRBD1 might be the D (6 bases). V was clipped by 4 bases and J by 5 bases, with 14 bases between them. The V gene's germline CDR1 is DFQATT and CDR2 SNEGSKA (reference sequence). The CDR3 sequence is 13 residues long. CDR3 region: CSATPGARYGYTF. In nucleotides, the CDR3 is TGCAGTGCTACTCCAGGGGCCCGTTATGGCTACACCTTC.

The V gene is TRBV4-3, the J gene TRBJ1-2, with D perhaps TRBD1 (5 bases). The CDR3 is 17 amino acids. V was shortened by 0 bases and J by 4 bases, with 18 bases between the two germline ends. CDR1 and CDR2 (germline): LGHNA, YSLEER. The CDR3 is CASSQDGTFDLSYGYTF. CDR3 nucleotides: TGCGCCAGCAGCCAAGATGGGACCTTCGACCTTTCCTATGGCTACACCTTC.

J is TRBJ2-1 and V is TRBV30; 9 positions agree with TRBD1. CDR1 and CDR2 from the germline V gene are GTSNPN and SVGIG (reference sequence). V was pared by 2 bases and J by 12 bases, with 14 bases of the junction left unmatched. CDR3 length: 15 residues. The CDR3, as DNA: TGTGCCTGGAGTCGGGCGGGACAGGGAACTTATGGGCAGTTCTTC. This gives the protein CAWSRAGQGTYGQFF.